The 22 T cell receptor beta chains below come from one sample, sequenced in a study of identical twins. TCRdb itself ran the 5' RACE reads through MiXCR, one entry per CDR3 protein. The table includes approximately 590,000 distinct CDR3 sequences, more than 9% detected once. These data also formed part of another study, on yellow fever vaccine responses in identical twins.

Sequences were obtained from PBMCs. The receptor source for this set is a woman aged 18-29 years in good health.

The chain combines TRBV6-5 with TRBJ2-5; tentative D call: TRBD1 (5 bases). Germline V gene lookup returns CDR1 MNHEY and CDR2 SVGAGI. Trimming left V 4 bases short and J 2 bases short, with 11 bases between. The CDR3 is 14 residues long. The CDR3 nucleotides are TGTGCCAGCAGTTCCAGGGTAACGCAAGAGACCCAGTACTTC. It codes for CASSSRVTQETQYF.

This CDR3 is CASSYSWENTGELFF. In DNA, the CDR3 is TGTGCCAGCAGTTACTCTTGGGAAAACACCGGGGAGCTGTTTTTT. The V call is TRBV6-2 or TRBV6-3, the J call TRBJ2-2; D is unclear. V was shortened by 0 bases and J by 2 bases, with 7 bases between the two germline ends. This CDR3 has 15 residues. CDR1 MNHEY and CDR2 SVGEGT come from the germline V gene.

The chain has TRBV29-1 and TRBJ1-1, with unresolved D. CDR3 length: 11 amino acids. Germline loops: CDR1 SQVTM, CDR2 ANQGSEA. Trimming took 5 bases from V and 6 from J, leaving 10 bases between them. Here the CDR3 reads CSVPGTAEAFF. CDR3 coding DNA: TGCAGCGTTCCGGGAACGGCTGAAGCTTTCTTT.

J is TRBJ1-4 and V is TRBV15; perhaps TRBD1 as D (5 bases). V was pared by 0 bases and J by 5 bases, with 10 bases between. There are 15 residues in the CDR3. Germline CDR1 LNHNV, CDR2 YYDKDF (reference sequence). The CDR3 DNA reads TGTGCCACCAGCAGAGAGGGGCCGTTCAATGAAAAACTGTTTTTT. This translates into CATSREGPFNEKLFF.

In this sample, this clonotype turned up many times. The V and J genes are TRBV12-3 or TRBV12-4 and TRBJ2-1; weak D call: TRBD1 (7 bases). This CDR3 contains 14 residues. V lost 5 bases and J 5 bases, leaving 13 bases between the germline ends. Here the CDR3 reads CASSPRDSHNEQFF. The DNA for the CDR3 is TGTGCCAGCAGTCCGCGGGACAGCCACAATGAGCAGTTCTTC.

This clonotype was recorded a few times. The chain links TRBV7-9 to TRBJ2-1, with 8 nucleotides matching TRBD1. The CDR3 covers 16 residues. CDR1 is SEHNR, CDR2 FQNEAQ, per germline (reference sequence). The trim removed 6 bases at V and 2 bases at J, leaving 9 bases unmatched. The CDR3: CASSQRGQGPYNEQFF. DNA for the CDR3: TGTGCCAGCAGTCAGAGAGGACAGGGCCCCTACAATGAGCAGTTCTTC.

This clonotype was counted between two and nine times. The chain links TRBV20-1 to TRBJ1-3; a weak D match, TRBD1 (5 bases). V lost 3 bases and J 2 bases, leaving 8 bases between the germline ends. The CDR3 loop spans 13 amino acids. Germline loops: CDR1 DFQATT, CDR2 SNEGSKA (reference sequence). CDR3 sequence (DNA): TGCAGTGCTAGTTGGGGGGCTGGAAACACCATATATTTT. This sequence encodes CSASWGAGNTIYF.

This chain's CDR3 is CASSYSTSFFRGVGRNEQFF. DNA for the CDR3: TGTGCCAGCAGTTACTCGACGTCGTTTTTCAGGGGCGTAGGGAGAAATGAGCAGTTCTTC. The chain has TRBV6-2 or TRBV6-3 and TRBJ2-1; possibly TRBD1 for D (6 bases). With 0 bases removed from V and 7 bases from J, the gap between germline ends came to 28 bases. This CDR3 has 20 amino acids. CDR1 is MNHEY, CDR2 SVGEGT, per germline.

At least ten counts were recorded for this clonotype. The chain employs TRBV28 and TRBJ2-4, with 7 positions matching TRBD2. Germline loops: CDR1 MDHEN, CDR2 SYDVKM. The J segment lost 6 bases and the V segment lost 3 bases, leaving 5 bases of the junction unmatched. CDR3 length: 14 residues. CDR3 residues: CASSFIGEGNIQYF. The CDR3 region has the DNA TGTGCCAGCAGTTTTATAGGGGAGGGAAACATTCAGTACTTC.

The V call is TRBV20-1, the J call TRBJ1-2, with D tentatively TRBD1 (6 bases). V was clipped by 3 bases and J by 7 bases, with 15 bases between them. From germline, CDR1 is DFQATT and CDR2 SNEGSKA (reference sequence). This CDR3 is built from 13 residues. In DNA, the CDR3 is TGCAGTGCTAGCCCGACAAGGGGGGGTGGCTACACCTTC. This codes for CSASPTRGGGYTF.

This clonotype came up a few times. The chain's CDR3 is CASSGRHTNNNEQFF. The CDR3 nucleotides are TGTGCCAGCAGTGGACGACATACGAACAACAATGAGCAGTTCTTC. V and J are TRBV12-3 or TRBV12-4 and TRBJ2-1; D gene ambiguous. This CDR3 has 15 amino acids. The V end was cut by 5 bases, the J end by 5 bases, with 16 bases between.

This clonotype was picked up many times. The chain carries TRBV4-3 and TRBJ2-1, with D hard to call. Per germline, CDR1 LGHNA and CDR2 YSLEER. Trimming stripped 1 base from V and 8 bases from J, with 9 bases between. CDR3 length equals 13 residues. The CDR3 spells CASSQGAGHEQFF. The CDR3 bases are TGCGCCAGCAGCCAAGGTGCCGGGCATGAGCAGTTCTTC.

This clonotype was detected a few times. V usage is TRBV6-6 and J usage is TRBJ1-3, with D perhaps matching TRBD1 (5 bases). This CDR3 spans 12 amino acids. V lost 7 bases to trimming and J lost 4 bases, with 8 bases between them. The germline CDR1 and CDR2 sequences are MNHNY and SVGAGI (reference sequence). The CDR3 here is CASTPGGNTIYF. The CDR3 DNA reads TGTGCCAGCACTCCAGGGGGAAACACCATATATTTT.

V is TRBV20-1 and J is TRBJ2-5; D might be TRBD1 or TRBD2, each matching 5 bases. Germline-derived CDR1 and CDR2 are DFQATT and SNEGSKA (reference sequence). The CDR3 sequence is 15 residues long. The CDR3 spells CSVAAGTGWGETQYF. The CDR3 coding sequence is TGCAGCGTCGCCGCCGGGACCGGCTGGGGAGAGACCCAGTACTTC.

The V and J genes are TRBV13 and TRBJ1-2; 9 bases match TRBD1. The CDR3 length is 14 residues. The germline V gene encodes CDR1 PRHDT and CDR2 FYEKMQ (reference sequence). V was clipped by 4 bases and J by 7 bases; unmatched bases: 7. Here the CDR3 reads CASSSYRGRGGYTF. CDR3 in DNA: TGTGCCAGCAGCTCTTACAGGGGGCGCGGTGGCTACACCTTC.

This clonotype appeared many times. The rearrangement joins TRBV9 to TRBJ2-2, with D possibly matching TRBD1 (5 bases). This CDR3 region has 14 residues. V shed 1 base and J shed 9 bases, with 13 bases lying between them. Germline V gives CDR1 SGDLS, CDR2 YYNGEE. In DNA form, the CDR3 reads TGTGCCAGCAGCGTATTACAGGACCCGAGGGAGCTGTTTTTT. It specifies CASSVLQDPRELFF.

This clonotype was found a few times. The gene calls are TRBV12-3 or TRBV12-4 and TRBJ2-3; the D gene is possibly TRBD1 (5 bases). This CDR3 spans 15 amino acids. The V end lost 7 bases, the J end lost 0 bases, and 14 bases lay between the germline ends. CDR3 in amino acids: CASIPDKSSTDTQYF. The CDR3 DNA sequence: TGTGCCAGCATCCCGGACAAGTCAAGCACAGATACGCAGTATTTT.

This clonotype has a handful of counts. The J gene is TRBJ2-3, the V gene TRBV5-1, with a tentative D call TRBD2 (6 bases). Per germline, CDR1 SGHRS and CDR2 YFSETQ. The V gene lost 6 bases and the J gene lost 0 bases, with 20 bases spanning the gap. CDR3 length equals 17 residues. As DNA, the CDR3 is TGCGCCAGCACGGAGGGACTTGCTGCACAAAGCACAGATACGCAGTATTTT. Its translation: CASTEGLAAQSTDTQYF.

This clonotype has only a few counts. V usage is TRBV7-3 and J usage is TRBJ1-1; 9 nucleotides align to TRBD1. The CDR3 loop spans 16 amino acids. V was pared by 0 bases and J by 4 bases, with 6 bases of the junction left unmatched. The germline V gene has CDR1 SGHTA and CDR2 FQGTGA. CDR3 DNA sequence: TGTGCCAGCAGCTTAACGGGGACAGGGCCGAGCACTGAAGCTTTCTTT. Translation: CASSLTGTGPSTEAFF.

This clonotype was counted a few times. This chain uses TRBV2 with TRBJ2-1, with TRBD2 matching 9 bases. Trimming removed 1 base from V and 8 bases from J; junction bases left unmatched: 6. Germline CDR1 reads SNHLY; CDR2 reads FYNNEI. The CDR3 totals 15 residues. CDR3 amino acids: CASSEGSGSIDEQFF. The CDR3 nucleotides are TGTGCCAGCAGTGAAGGTAGCGGGAGTATCGATGAGCAGTTCTTC.

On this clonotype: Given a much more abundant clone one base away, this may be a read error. DNA of the CDR3: TGTGCCAGCAAAGGAGGCGGGAGCTCCTACAATGAGCAGTTCTTC. It specifies CASKGGGSSYNEQFF. The chain joins TRBV27 to TRBJ2-1, with 7 bases lining up with TRBD2. This CDR3 has 15 residues. The junction had 6 bases not matched to a gene; V was cut back by 7 bases and J by 0 bases. The germline V gene encodes CDR1 MNHEY and CDR2 SMNVEV (reference sequence).

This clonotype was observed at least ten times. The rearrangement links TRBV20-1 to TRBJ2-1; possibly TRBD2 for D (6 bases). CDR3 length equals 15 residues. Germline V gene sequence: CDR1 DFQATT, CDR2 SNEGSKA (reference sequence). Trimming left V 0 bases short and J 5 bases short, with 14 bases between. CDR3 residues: CSARDGRDPHNEQFF. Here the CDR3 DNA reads TGCAGTGCTAGAGATGGGCGGGACCCCCACAATGAGCAGTTCTTC.